The 30 T cell receptor beta chains below come from one sample, sequenced in a study of blood T cell repertoires in COVID-19. The assay was immunoSEQ multiplex PCR, and TCRdb's table has in-frame clones only and misses some. The top ten clones hold approximately 4.7% of a sample with around 330,000 clones, around 86% of them seen once. The sample taken for sequencing was PBMCs or T cells enriched from blood (not recorded which). Every receptor here comes from a man aged 60 to 75 who had recovered from COVID-19.

The rearrangement joins TRBV2 to TRBJ1-1; possibly TRBD1 for D (5 bases). With 3 bases removed from V and 1 base from J, the gap between germline ends came to 6 bases. The CDR3 has 13 amino acids. Germline values: CDR1 SNHLY, CDR2 FYNNEI. The CDR3 loop reads CASSDGGNTEAFF. The CDR3 DNA reads TGTGCCAGCAGTGACGGGGGGAACACTGAAGCTTTCTTT.

V is TRBV28 and J is TRBJ1-1; no reliable D call. The V gene lost 5 bases and the J gene lost 3 bases, with 16 bases spanning the gap. Germline CDR1 and CDR2: MDHEN and SYDVKM. The CDR3 has 15 amino acids. CDR3 nucleotides: TGTGCCAGCAGTGCGCTCGACTCCCTCTACACTGAAGCTTTCTTT. Translated: CASSALDSLYTEAFF.

A note on this clone: One end of the junction varies from germline; a read error may be responsible. V and J are TRBV30 and TRBJ1-3; 8 positions match TRBD1. The CDR3 length is 14 residues. Germline V gene data show CDR1 as GTSNPN and CDR2 as SVGIG (reference sequence). The DNA of the CDR3 is TGTGCCTGGAGCCCCGGGACAGGTCAACGCGCGGCGACTTTT. Translating it yields CAWSPGTGQRAATF.

The chain joins TRBV4-1 to TRBJ2-2; no reliable D call. Germline V gives CDR1 MGHRA, CDR2 YSYEKL. With 6 bases removed from V and 3 bases from J, the gap between germline ends came to 17 bases. The CDR3 sequence is 16 residues long. CDR3 bases: TGCGCCAGCAGAAGACAAGGATATGTGGACACCGGGGAGCTGTTTTTT. It is translated as CASRRQGYVDTGELFF.

CDR3: CASSNRGLYTGELFF. CDR3 bases: TGTGCCAGCAGTAACAGGGGGCTTTACACCGGGGAGCTGTTTTTT. The chain links TRBV6-5 to TRBJ2-2, with 9 bases matching TRBD1. From germline, CDR1 is MNHEY and CDR2 SVGAGI. CDR3 length: 15 amino acids. V was clipped by 5 bases and J by 3 bases; unmatched bases: 4.

This clone was observed once. The DNA of the CDR3 is TGTGCCAGCAGCTCCCATAGCGGGATGTCCTACAATGAGCAGTTCTTC. Residues: CASSSHSGMSYNEQFF. V gene TRBV9 combines with J gene TRBJ2-1; 8 bases align to TRBD2. Germline CDR1 reads SGDLS; CDR2 reads YYNGEE. CDR3 size: 16 residues. The V segment lost 4 bases and the J segment 1 base; nucleotides outside the gene matches: 7.

The chain joins TRBV6-1 to TRBJ2-1; 16 bases agree with TRBD2. Germline V gene lookup returns CDR1 MNHNS and CDR2 SASEGT. This CDR3 contains 17 residues. J was trimmed by 4 bases and V by 4 bases; bases with no gene match: 4. CDR3 nucleotides: TGTGCCAGCAGTGTGGGACTAGCGGGAGGGGTTTACAATGAGCAGTTCTTC. It translates to CASSVGLAGGVYNEQFF.

The chain is built from TRBV7-9 and TRBJ2-3, with 7 bases matching TRBD1. The CDR3 spans 18 residues. Germline loops: CDR1 SEHNR, CDR2 FQNEAQ (reference sequence). The V and J ends lost 5 bases and 2 bases, in that order; junction bases with no gene match: 16. The CDR3 region is CASSQTGTENRLTDTQYF. CDR3 DNA sequence: TGTGCCAGCAGCCAGACCGGGACAGAAAACCGACTCACAGATACGCAGTATTTT.

This clone was picked up a small number of times. The chain employs TRBV6-1 and TRBJ1-2; 7 positions match TRBD1. This CDR3 has 15 residues. Germline V gene sequence: CDR1 MNHNS, CDR2 SASEGT. V gave up 0 bases and J gave up 4 bases; unmatched junction bases: 5. The CDR3 DNA reads TGTGCCAGCAGTGAAGCTCTGGGACAGCCCTATGGCTACACCTTC. This sequence encodes CASSEALGQPYGYTF.

This chain uses TRBV5-1 with TRBJ1-1; D possibly corresponds to TRBD1 (6 bases). V lost 7 bases and J 4 bases, leaving 17 bases between the germline ends. This CDR3 spans 14 amino acids. Germline CDR1 SGHRS, CDR2 YFSETQ. CDR3 loop: CASGIGGGGTEAFF. CDR3 nucleotide sequence: TGCGCCAGCGGCATTGGGGGCGGGGGCACTGAAGCTTTCTTT.

The V and J genes are TRBV7-9 and TRBJ1-3; D remains unclear. V dropped 5 bases and J dropped 0 bases, with 11 bases sitting between them. The germline V gene encodes CDR1 SEHNR and CDR2 FQNEAQ (reference sequence). This CDR3 region has 15 residues. The CDR3: CASSEQKTSGNTIYF. CDR3 DNA sequence: TGTGCCAGCAGCGAACAGAAGACCTCTGGAAACACCATATATTTT.

The genes are TRBV19 and TRBJ2-7, with TRBD1 matching 11 bases. V trimming: 6 bases; J trimming: 6 bases; junction bases outside the gene matches: 7. Germline V gene sequence: CDR1 LNHDA, CDR2 SQIVND (reference sequence). The CDR3 totals 14 residues. Here the CDR3 DNA reads TGTGCCAGTAGGGGACAGGGGGATATCGGCGAGCAGTACTTC. This translates into CASRGQGDIGEQYF.

The CDR3 spells CASSEGQGQGNQPQHF. DNA for the CDR3: TGCGCCAGCAGTGAGGGACAGGGGCAGGGCAATCAGCCCCAGCATTTT. V and J are TRBV5-1 and TRBJ1-5; 10 bases match TRBD1. Germline assignment: CDR1 SGHRS and CDR2 YFSETQ. The CDR3 totals 16 residues. With V trimmed by 5 bases and J by 2 bases, 7 bases remained unmatched.

A single count supports this clone. The V gene is TRBV4-3, the J gene TRBJ1-1; D is possibly TRBD1 (6 bases). The CDR3 has 16 amino acids. V gave up 1 base and J gave up 0 bases, with 12 bases separating them. The germline gives CDR1 LGHNA, CDR2 YSLEER. The CDR3 region is CASSQAQGTMNTEAFF. For the CDR3, the DNA is TGCGCCAGCAGCCAAGCGCAGGGGACCATGAACACTGAAGCTTTCTTT.

The V call is TRBV19, the J call TRBJ1-1, with 8 bases fitting TRBD1. The CDR3 spans 17 residues. Germline lookup yields CDR1 LNHDA and CDR2 SQIVND (reference sequence). The J segment lost 1 base and the V segment lost 6 bases, leaving 13 bases of the junction unmatched. CDR3 in amino acids: CASSKRGQGFPNTEAFF. CDR3 sequence (DNA): TGTGCCAGTAGCAAAAGAGGACAGGGTTTTCCGAACACTGAAGCTTTCTTT.

The rearrangement links TRBV21-1 to TRBJ2-5; the table calls TRBD1, which could not be checked here. TRBV21-1 is a pseudogene. CDR3 length equals 14 residues. The CDR3 spells CASLGTGWEETQYF. As DNA, the CDR3 is TGTGCCAGCCTCGGGACAGGGTGGGAAGAGACCCAGTACTTC.

The chain combines TRBV18 with TRBJ1-1, with a possible D match to TRBD1 (5 bases). In germline, CDR1 is KGHSH, CDR2 LQKENI. The CDR3 spans 15 residues. The V gene lost 2 bases and the J gene lost 1 base, with 11 bases spanning the gap. The CDR3 region is CASSPSQGPNTEAFF. CDR3 in DNA: TGTGCCAGCTCACCAAGTCAGGGCCCGAACACTGAAGCTTTCTTT.

J is TRBJ1-2 and V is TRBV19; 7 bases align to TRBD1. V lost 1 base to trimming and J lost 1 base; unmatched junction nucleotides: 3. The CDR3 consists of 15 residues. The germline V gene has CDR1 LNHDA and CDR2 SQIVND (reference sequence). CDR3 nucleotides: TGTGCCAGTAGTATAGCCGGGACAGTTAACTATGGCTACACCTTC. Translated: CASSIAGTVNYGYTF.

A single count supports this clone. The chain links TRBV6-5 to TRBJ2-2; 7 nucleotides match TRBD1. The length of the CDR3 is 15 residues. V was clipped by 2 bases and J by 1 base; unmatched bases: 1. Germline loops: CDR1 MNHEY, CDR2 SVGAGI. The CDR3 sequence: CASSYTGVNTGELFF. CDR3 nucleotides: TGTGCCAGCAGTTACACAGGGGTGAACACCGGGGAGCTGTTTTTT.

The sample holds a few counts of this clone. The chain combines TRBV7-6 with TRBJ1-2; 9 bases align to TRBD1. Trimming cost V 5 bases and J 7 bases; bases outside gene matches: 20. Germline CDR1 and CDR2: SGHVS and FNYEAQ. This CDR3 spans 18 amino acids. DNA of the CDR3: TGTGCCAGCAGCCCTGGACCGCAGACAGGGGGTGCTCTTGGTGGCTACACCTTC. Translating it yields CASSPGPQTGGALGGYTF.

The chain is built from TRBV5-1 and TRBJ2-7; TRBD2 agrees at 12 bases. The length of the CDR3 is 19 residues. Losses at the gene ends were 0 bases for V and 0 bases for J; bases not matched to a gene: 10. The germline V gene has CDR1 SGHRS and CDR2 YFSETQ. In DNA, the CDR3 is TGCGCCAGCAGCTTGGCCACTAGCGGGAGGTTCCGAAGCTCCTACGAGCAGTACTTC. Its translation is CASSLATSGRFRSSYEQYF. The complete variable domain, with remaining parts taken from reference TRBV5-1 and TRBJ2-7, reads KAGVTQTPRYLIKTRGQQVTLSCSPISGHRSVSWYQQTPGQGLQFLFEYFSETQRNKGNFPGRFSGRQFSNSRSEMNVSTLELGDSALYLCASSLATSGRFRSSYEQYFGPGTRLTVT.

This chain links TRBV7-9 with TRBJ2-3; 9 bases are shared with TRBD1. V lost 2 bases and J lost 2; bases outside the gene matches: 5. This CDR3 has 16 amino acids. Germline V lookup: CDR1 SEHNR, CDR2 FQNEAQ (reference sequence). The CDR3 reads CASSLYGTGPTDTQYF. Here the CDR3 DNA reads TGTGCCAGCAGCTTATACGGGACAGGGCCCACAGATACGCAGTATTTT. Based on the CDR3 plus reference TRBV7-9 and TRBJ2-3, the full variable domain is DTGVSQNPRHKITKRGQNVTFRCDPISEHNRLYWYRQTLGQGPEFLTYFQNEAQLEKSRLLSDRFSAERPKGSFSTLEIQRTEQGDSAMYLCASSLYGTGPTDTQYFGPGTRLTVL.

The chain recombines TRBV4-2 with TRBJ1-4, with TRBD1 identical over 7 bases. V trimming: 1 base; J trimming: 4 bases; junction bases outside the gene matches: 3. Germline V CDR1 and CDR2: LGHNA, YNFKEQ. The CDR3 contains 15 residues. CDR3 amino acids: CASSQAGQSNEKLFF. The DNA for the CDR3 is TGTGCCAGCAGCCAAGCGGGACAGAGTAATGAAAAACTGTTTTTT.

This clone is a singleton in its sample. In nucleotides, the CDR3 is TGTGCCAGTAAGGGGGCAGGGGGGAGGATCGGCACAGATACGCAGTATTTT. Translating gives CASKGAGGRIGTDTQYF. This chain joins TRBV19 and TRBJ2-3; possibly TRBD1 for D (7 bases). This CDR3 is built from 17 residues. Trimming left V 7 bases short and J 1 base short, with 21 bases between. Germline CDR1 LNHDA, CDR2 SQIVND (reference sequence).

This chain connects TRBV7-2 to TRBJ2-7, with D possibly being TRBD1 (6 bases). V was trimmed by 1 base and J by 1 base, leaving 8 bases between them. The CDR3 runs 14 residues. The germline gives CDR1 SGHTA, CDR2 FQGNSA. The CDR3, as DNA: TGTGCCAGCAGCTTAGGACAGGAATCCTACGAGCAGTACTTC. Translating it yields CASSLGQESYEQYF.

The chain carries TRBV2 and TRBJ2-2; 9 bases align to TRBD1. Germline loops: CDR1 SNHLY, CDR2 FYNNEI. This CDR3 has 14 amino acids. Losses at the gene ends were 8 bases for V and 5 bases for J; bases not matched to a gene: 6. The CDR3 spells CASGGTGWTGELFF. The CDR3 DNA follows: TGTGCCAGCGGAGGGACAGGGTGGACCGGGGAGCTGTTTTTT.

The rearrangement uses TRBV6-1 and TRBJ2-2; the D gene is possibly TRBD2 (7 bases). The CDR3 is made up of 16 amino acids. V shed 3 bases and J shed 6 bases, with 17 bases lying between them. Germline V gene lookup returns CDR1 MNHNS and CDR2 SASEGT. Here the CDR3 DNA reads TGTGCCAGCAGTGACCCGGGGGGCATTGAGTCCGGGGAGCTGTTTTTT. Translating it yields CASSDPGGIESGELFF.

The CDR3 protein is CASSPHVGVTEAFF. The CDR3 region has the DNA TGTGCCAGTAGTCCCCATGTAGGAGTCACTGAAGCTTTCTTT. The rearrangement uses TRBV19 and TRBJ1-1; D unresolved. CDR1 and CDR2 (germline): LNHDA, SQIVND (reference sequence). Trimming removed 5 bases at V and 4 bases at J, with 14 bases between. There are 14 residues in the CDR3.

The J gene is TRBJ1-3, the V gene TRBV19; D gene uncertain. Between the trimmed V and J ends, which lost 5 bases and 0 bases, there was a span of 11 bases. The CDR3 covers 15 residues. Germline V gene lookup returns CDR1 LNHDA and CDR2 SQIVND (reference sequence). The CDR3 sequence is CASSFRTYSGNTIYF. CDR3 DNA: TGTGCCAGTAGTTTCCGGACTTACTCTGGAAACACCATATATTTT.

The V call is TRBV20-1, the J call TRBJ1-5; D is ambiguous. The ends were cut back, 3 bases at V and 3 bases at J, with 15 bases in the middle. Germline V gene lookup returns CDR1 DFQATT and CDR2 SNEGSKA (reference sequence). The length of the CDR3 is 15 residues. DNA for the CDR3: TGCAGTGCTAGTAAGTTGGCAGGCGACAATCAGCCCCAGCATTTT. It codes for CSASKLAGDNQPQHF.